This entry lists 24 T cell receptor beta chains sequenced from one sample in a study of blood T cell repertoires in COVID-19. Data came from immunoSEQ multiplex PCR; TCRdb stores just in-frame clones and leaves some out. The table has about 300,000 clones, 87% seen once; the top ten hold approximately 6%. Material: PBMCs or T cells enriched from blood (not recorded which). These receptors all come from a woman in her 30s who had recovered from COVID-19.

The chain joins TRBV4-1 to TRBJ1-2; TRBD1 agrees at 7 bases. V was pared by 1 base and J by 6 bases, with 11 bases of the junction left unmatched. CDR3 size: 16 residues. Germline CDR1 and CDR2: MGHRA and YSYEKL. The CDR3 protein is CASSQGLQGKGDGYTF. The CDR3 region has the DNA TGCGCCAGCAGCCAAGGGTTACAGGGGAAGGGCGATGGCTACACCTTC.

The chain links TRBV29-1 to TRBJ1-3; no clear D. V was cut by 3 bases and J by 3 bases, with 15 bases left in between. Germline-derived CDR1 and CDR2 are SQVTM and ANQGSEA. This CDR3 is built from 15 residues. The CDR3 loop reads CSVEVREFGGNTIYF. The CDR3 nucleotides are TGCAGCGTTGAGGTTAGGGAGTTCGGTGGAAACACCATATATTTT. Using reference TRBV29-1 and TRBJ1-3 for the parts outside the CDR3, the full variable domain is SAVISQKPSRDICQRGTSLTIQCQVDSQVTMMFWYRQQPGQSLTLIATANQGSEATYESGFVIDKFPISRPNLTFSTLTVSNMSPEDSSIYLCSVEVREFGGNTIYFGEGSWLTVV.

This chain joins TRBV29-1 and TRBJ1-5; D is perhaps TRBD1 (6 bases). Germline V gives CDR1 SQVTM, CDR2 ANQGSEA. With 0 bases removed from V and 4 bases from J, the gap between germline ends came to 7 bases. The CDR3 contains 13 residues. This CDR3 is CSVEEDRNQPQHF. CDR3 nucleotide sequence: TGCAGCGTTGAAGAGGACAGAAATCAGCCCCAGCATTTT. The variable domain in full, completed from reference TRBV29-1 and TRBJ1-5, reads SAVISQKPSRDICQRGTSLTIQCQVDSQVTMMFWYRQQPGQSLTLIATANQGSEATYESGFVIDKFPISRPNLTFSTLTVSNMSPEDSSIYLCSVEEDRNQPQHFGDGTRLSIL.

This chain uses TRBV5-1 with TRBJ1-2, with 9 positions matching TRBD1. The CDR3 extends over 13 amino acids. The germline V gene encodes CDR1 SGHRS and CDR2 YFSETQ. Losses at the gene ends were 4 bases for V and 7 bases for J; bases not matched to a gene: 5. The chain's CDR3 is CASSEDRGGGYTF. Written as DNA, the CDR3 is TGCGCCAGCAGCGAGGACAGGGGCGGTGGCTACACCTTC.

Points on this clone: A junction end diverges from the germline sequence, so it may reflect a read error. This chain connects TRBV2 to TRBJ1-6; D remains ambiguous. The germline V gene encodes CDR1 SNHLY and CDR2 FYNNEI. The CDR3 is 13 amino acids. CDR3 sequence (DNA): TGTGCCAGCAGTGAATCCTTTAATTCACCCCTCCACTTT. This codes for CASSESFNSPLHF. Full variable domain (outside the CDR3, taken from reference TRBV2 and TRBJ1-6): EPEVTQTPSHQVTQMGQEVILRCVPISNHLYFYWYRQILGQKVEFLVSFYNNEISEKSEIFDDQFSVERPDGSNFTLKIRSTKLEDSAMYFCASSESFNSPLHFGNGTRLTVT.

The rearrangement joins TRBV19 to TRBJ2-1; perhaps TRBD1 as D (6 bases). Trimming removed 10 bases from V and 0 bases from J, with 13 bases in between. The CDR3 spans 14 residues. Germline V lookup: CDR1 LNHDA, CDR2 SQIVND (reference sequence). In DNA form, the CDR3 reads TGTGCCACCACAGGGTGGGGCTCCTACAATGAGCAGTTCTTC. Protein sequence: CATTGWGSYNEQFF.

The CDR3 bases are TGTGCCAGCAGCCAAGCCCCAACAGGGGTCACTGAAGCTTTCTTT. Translated, it gives CASSQAPTGVTEAFF. The V gene is TRBV3-1 (or the pseudogene TRBV3-2), the J gene TRBJ1-1; 7 bases agree with TRBD1. The CDR3 runs to 15 residues. Germline CDR1 and CDR2: LGHDT and YNNKEL (reference sequence). V shed 1 base, J shed 4 bases, and the junction held 6 bases outside the gene matches.

The V gene is TRBV6-5, the J gene TRBJ1-1, with D possibly matching TRBD1 (5 bases). Germline CDR1 MNHEY, CDR2 SVGAGI. With 7 bases removed from V and 1 base from J, the gap between germline ends came to 10 bases. The CDR3 extends over 13 amino acids. CDR3 region: CASTRETNTEAFF. The CDR3 nucleotides are TGTGCCAGCACCAGGGAAACGAACACTGAAGCTTTCTTT.

The chain uses TRBV9 and TRBJ1-4; D gene uncertain. V gave up 5 bases and J gave up 8 bases, with 16 bases separating them. The CDR3 is 14 residues long. CDR1 is SGDLS and CDR2 is YYNGEE in the germline V gene. The CDR3 DNA is TGTGCCAGCAGGGAGCCCTTAGCGGAGGAAAAACTGTTTTTT. Its protein is CASREPLAEEKLFF.

The chain has TRBV6-1 and TRBJ2-7, with D tentatively TRBD2 (7 bases). Germline values: CDR1 MNHNS, CDR2 SASEGT. There are 15 residues in the CDR3. V gave up 3 bases and J gave up 7 bases, with 19 bases separating them. CDR3 in amino acids: CASSDLGGALSEQYF. In nucleotides, the CDR3 is TGTGCCAGCAGTGATCTGGGGGGGGCGCTGTCTGAGCAGTACTTC.

This clone was seen a handful of times. The final CDR3 position lacks the conserved phenylalanine or tryptophan, pointing to a likely read error. The DNA is omitted, as the CDR3 cannot be located on it reliably, and the CDR3 follows TCRdb's listing. The chain links TRBV5-3 to TRBJ1-2. TRBV5-3 is an open reading frame, and its role is uncertain. The CDR3 has 8 residues if both end residues are counted. The CDR3 protein is CARSLAGV.

The chain employs TRBV6-2 or TRBV6-3 and TRBJ1-1; a possible D gene is TRBD1 (6 bases). The CDR3 has 12 residues. Germline V gene data show CDR1 as MNHEY and CDR2 as SVGEGT. Trimming removed 6 bases from V and 5 bases from J, with 10 bases in between. The CDR3 DNA reads TGTGCCAGCAGCCGAGGACAGACTGAAGCTTTCTTT. Translated: CASSRGQTEAFF.

This clone was counted a single time. The V and J genes are TRBV10-3 and TRBJ1-1, with D unclear. From germline, CDR1 is ENHRY and CDR2 SYGVKD. This CDR3 has 10 residues. V was trimmed by 8 bases and J by 5 bases, leaving 6 bases between them. The CDR3: CAISGTEAFF. The CDR3 nucleotides read TGTGCCATCTCGGGGACTGAAGCTTTCTTT.

The chain carries TRBV7-8 and TRBJ2-1; 9 bases match TRBD2. The CDR3 runs to 17 residues. V was pared by 1 base and J by 12 bases, with 16 bases of the junction left unmatched. Germline V gene sequence: CDR1 SGHVS, CDR2 FQNEAQ. In nucleotides, the CDR3 is TGTGCCAGCAGCTTAGTCGGTAGCGGGGGCCTTCGATCCCGGCAGTTCTTC. Translated: CASSLVGSGGLRSRQFF.

The chain has TRBV9 and TRBJ2-2; 8 positions match TRBD2. The CDR3 covers 16 residues. Germline V CDR1 and CDR2: SGDLS, YYNGEE. The V segment lost 4 bases and the J segment 5 bases; nucleotides outside the gene matches: 10. The CDR3 here is CASSPLGGVGTGELFF. CDR3 nucleotide sequence: TGTGCCAGCAGCCCCCTCGGGGGGGTAGGTACCGGGGAGCTGTTTTTT.

The chain has TRBV15 and TRBJ2-7; no clear D. The CDR3 length is 13 residues. V lost 2 bases, J lost 3 bases, and 8 bases lay in between. From germline, CDR1 is LNHNV and CDR2 YYDKDF (reference sequence). CDR3: CATSRFPNYEQYF. DNA for the CDR3: TGTGCCACCAGCAGATTCCCCAACTACGAGCAGTACTTC.

The chain couples TRBV25-1 to TRBJ1-2, with D uncertain. The CDR3 totals 13 residues. Looked up from germline, CDR1 is MGHDK and CDR2 is SYGVNS. V was pared by 6 bases and J by 4 bases, with 12 bases between. In DNA, the CDR3 is TGTGCCAGCAGGAAACAGAGTTCCTATGGCTACACCTTC. It is translated as CASRKQSSYGYTF.

The chain uses TRBV7-2 and TRBJ2-7, with TRBD2 identical over 9 bases. The CDR3 spans 15 residues. Germline V CDR1 and CDR2: SGHTA, FQGNSA. J lost 5 bases, V lost 5 bases, and 10 bases had no gene match. In DNA, the CDR3 is TGTGCCAGCAGCCCCCTAGGAGCGGGGGGAGACGAGCAGTACTTC. This gives the protein CASSPLGAGGDEQYF. The full variable domain, its missing parts supplied by reference TRBV7-2 and TRBJ2-7, is GAGVSQSPSNKVTEKGKDVELRCDPISGHTALYWYRQSLGQGLEFLIYFQGNSAPDKSGLPSDRFSAERTGGSVSTLTIQRTQQEDSAVYLCASSPLGAGGDEQYFGPGTRLTVT.

This chain uses TRBV18 with TRBJ1-1, with 9 bases identical to TRBD1. CDR3 length: 19 amino acids. V shed 3 bases, J shed 7 bases, and the junction held 21 bases outside the gene matches. CDR1 is KGHSH and CDR2 is LQKENI in the germline V gene. CDR3 DNA sequence: TGTGCCAGCTCACCGCCGGACAGGGGCGTTTTGACGACCGGACATGAAGCTTTCTTT. It codes for CASSPPDRGVLTTGHEAFF.

In this sample, this clone turned up once. This chain links TRBV5-4 with TRBJ1-1, with TRBD1 identical over 8 bases. The germline CDR1 and CDR2 sequences are SGHNT and YYREEE (reference sequence). V was clipped by 4 bases and J by 11 bases; unmatched bases: 7. This CDR3 has 12 residues. The CDR3 reads CASSIQGDDAFF. The CDR3 nucleotides are TGTGCCAGCAGCATACAGGGGGATGATGCTTTCTTT.

This clone was observed once. The chain employs TRBV5-5 and TRBJ1-1; D uncertain. V dropped 0 bases and J dropped 1 base, with 10 bases sitting between them. This CDR3 spans 15 amino acids. Germline lookup yields CDR1 SGHKS and CDR2 YYEKEE (reference sequence). CDR3 bases: TGTGCCAGCAGCTTGGTTTGGTCAGGGAACACTGAAGCTTTCTTT. Translated, it gives CASSLVWSGNTEAFF.

The V call is TRBV30, the J call TRBJ2-2; 8 nucleotides line up with TRBD1. Germline CDR1 reads GTSNPN; CDR2 reads SVGIG (reference sequence). This CDR3 contains 14 residues. Losses at the gene ends were 5 bases for V and 7 bases for J; bases not matched to a gene: 9. CDR3 DNA sequence: TGTGCCTGGGCTTGGCAGGGGGCAAGCGGGGAGCTGTTTTTT. This sequence encodes CAWAWQGASGELFF.

The V gene is TRBV4-1, the J gene TRBJ2-7; possible D gene TRBD1, 5 bases. The CDR3 totals 16 residues. Germline CDR1 is MGHRA and CDR2 is YSYEKL. The germline V and J ends were trimmed by 4 bases and 2 bases, with 18 bases remaining between them. For the CDR3, the DNA is TGCGCCAGCAGCCTAAGATCATCCGACAGAGCCTACGAGCAGTACTTC. Its protein is CASSLRSSDRAYEQYF.

J is TRBJ1-5 and V is TRBV19, with 8 positions matching TRBD1. V dropped 4 bases and J dropped 5; count of bases not matched to a gene: 4. Germline V gene lookup returns CDR1 LNHDA and CDR2 SQIVND (reference sequence). This CDR3 contains 14 residues. The CDR3 loop is CASSTDRVYQPQHF. DNA of the CDR3: TGTGCCAGTAGTACGGACAGGGTCTATCAGCCCCAGCATTTT.